This T cell receptor (beta chain) was sequenced in a study of CD8 T cells in Susac syndrome. Findings of the study overall: The TCR sequencing and HLA analysis in the study involved a relatively small number of individuals, as the study acknowledged.

Trimming took off 1 base at V and 0 bases at J, with 10 bases between the two ends. The CDR3 has 15 residues. CDR1 PRHDT and CDR2 FYEKMQ come from the germline V gene (reference sequence). Peripheral blood CD8+ and CD4+ T cells were profiled by TCR beta sequencing. Both CD4+ and CD8+ T cells were negatively isolated, and TEMRA cells underwent FACS enrichment. Notes on this clonotype: The antigen remains unidentified.

A quantity of roughly 0.5 to 1 ug RNA underwent reverse transcription using random hexamers. Amplification of TCR beta CDR3 was carried out by immunoSEQ multiplex PCR, which covered 54 Vbeta and 13 Jbeta segments. TCRdb processed the immunoSEQ multiplex PCR reads anew with MiXCR; each CDR3 protein has one entry. The sample holds 150,000 or so distinct CDR3 sequences, approximately 93% seen once. The chain has TRBV13 and TRBJ2-7; unclear D gene. Material: CD8+ T cells from PBMCs. This TCR derives from a human donor with multiple sclerosis. This CDR3 reads CASSLDRTGSYEQYF. The CDR3 nucleotides are TGTGCCAGCAGCTTAGACCGGACCGGCTCCTACGAGCAGTACTTC.